One and the same sample provided the 18 T cell receptor beta chains below, sequenced in a study of post-analysis software for immune sequencing data. These TCRs' antigens remain unknown. Prepared TCR beta cDNA libraries contained unique molecular identifiers. TCRdb independently ran MiXCR on the PCR reads; one entry per CDR3 protein. Among a few hundred thousand distinct CDR3 sequences, less than 40% were seen once, and the ten largest hold 4.5% to 7.5%. Study observations and caveats: In patients, TRBV5-6, TRBV5-1 and TRBV20-1 belonged to roughly 5 TRBV segments found more frequently than in controls.

Sequenced material: blood. The receptors derive from a girl aged 2-17 years with multiple sclerosis.

This clonotype was seen a handful of times. This chain uses TRBV20-1 with TRBJ1-1; perhaps TRBD1 as D (6 bases). V was trimmed by 6 bases and J by 1 base, leaving 9 bases between them. CDR1 and CDR2 (germline): DFQATT, SNEGSKA (reference sequence). There are 12 residues in the CDR3. CDR3 residues: CSAAQGNTEAFF. The CDR3 DNA reads as TGCAGTGCAGCACAGGGGAACACTGAAGCTTTCTTT.

This rearrangement joins TRBV4-1 to TRBJ2-3; a possible D gene is TRBD2 (6 bases). Germline V gene sequence: CDR1 MGHRA, CDR2 YSYEKL. V was clipped by 2 bases and J by 2 bases, with 11 bases between them. The CDR3 sequence is 15 residues long. The CDR3 coding sequence is TGCGCCAGCAGCCAACCGGGGGTTAACACAGATACGCAGTATTTT. Amino acids: CASSQPGVNTDTQYF.

This chain links TRBV7-2 with TRBJ2-5; D is possibly TRBD1 or TRBD2 (6 bases each). Trimming took off 5 bases at V and 2 bases at J, with 21 bases between the two ends. The length of the CDR3 is 17 residues. CDR1 is SGHTA and CDR2 is FQGNSA in the germline V gene. In nucleotides, the CDR3 is TGTGCCAGCAGCGCCCAGGGGATCCGCGGGGCACAAGAGACCCAGTACTTC. Its protein product is CASSAQGIRGAQETQYF.

This clonotype turned up a few times. The gene calls are TRBV7-2 and TRBJ2-7, with D tentatively TRBD1 (6 bases). V was pared by 1 base and J by 3 bases, with 16 bases between. CDR3 length: 16 residues. Germline CDR1 and CDR2: SGHTA and FQGNSA. The CDR3 loop is CASSLVGTTGDYEQYF. For the CDR3, the DNA is TGTGCCAGCAGCTTAGTGGGGACAACCGGGGACTACGAGCAGTACTTC. Variable domain in full (rest from reference TRBV7-2 and TRBJ2-7): GAGVSQSPSNKVTEKGKDVELRCDPISGHTALYWYRQSLGQGLEFLIYFQGNSAPDKSGLPSDRFSAERTGGSVSTLTIQRTQQEDSAVYLCASSLVGTTGDYEQYFGPGTRLTVT.

This clonotype has just one count. One end of the junction is discordant with germline, which a read error may explain. The chain links TRBV7-8 to TRBJ1-2, with a possible D match to TRBD1 (5 bases). CDR1 and CDR2 (germline): SGHVS, FQNEAQ. The CDR3 covers 14 residues. DNA of the CDR3: TGTGTCAGCAGCTTAGTCCAGGGCGTCTATGGCTACACCTTC. This encodes CVSSLVQGVYGYTF.

The chain uses TRBV27 and TRBJ2-1; 8 bases agree with TRBD2. This CDR3 has 13 residues. Per the germline V gene, CDR1 is MNHEY and CDR2 is SMNVEV (reference sequence). Unmatched junction bases numbered 10, after V lost 6 bases and J lost 12 bases. For the CDR3, the DNA is TGTGCCAGCAGAGAGACCGGACTAGCCGTGCAGTTCTTC. This translates into CASRETGLAVQFF.

This rearrangement joins TRBV7-2 to TRBJ2-3; D is unresolved. The germline CDR1 and CDR2 sequences are SGHTA and FQGNSA. The CDR3 is 17 residues long. V was trimmed by 1 base and J by 0 bases, leaving 14 bases between them. CDR3 DNA sequence: TGTGCCAGCAGCTTAGTTGCGGTGGGCTCTAGCACAGATACGCAGTATTTT. Its translation: CASSLVAVGSSTDTQYF.

This chain connects TRBV6-6 to TRBJ1-4; D is ambiguous. The germline V gene encodes CDR1 MNHNY and CDR2 SVGAGI (reference sequence). The CDR3 covers 12 residues. Trimming removed 0 bases from V and 12 bases from J, with 8 bases in between. CDR3 in amino acids: CASSYSTQELFF. In DNA form, the CDR3 reads TGTGCCAGCAGTTACTCGACGCAGGAACTGTTTTTT.

This chain connects TRBV29-1 to TRBJ1-2, with TRBD1 matching 9 bases. Losses at the gene ends were 4 bases for V and 4 bases for J; bases not matched to a gene: 7. CDR3 length: 14 residues. Germline assignment: CDR1 SQVTM and CDR2 ANQGSEA. Here the CDR3 reads CSVARDRALYGYTF. The CDR3 nucleotides are TGCAGCGTTGCCCGGGACAGGGCACTCTATGGCTACACCTTC.

This sequence joins TRBV6-5 and TRBJ2-5, with 9 bases aligning to TRBD2. The CDR3 loop spans 17 amino acids. V lost 3 bases, J lost 5 bases, and 13 bases stayed unmatched. Germline V lookup: CDR1 MNHEY, CDR2 SVGAGI. The CDR3 DNA sequence: TGTGCCAGCAGTTATGAACTCCCTGGAACTAGCGGGGAGACCCAGTACTTC. Protein sequence: CASSYELPGTSGETQYF.

The rearrangement uses TRBV18 and TRBJ2-1; TRBD2 matches 9 bases. CDR3 size: 19 residues. From germline, CDR1 is KGHSH and CDR2 LQKENI. J lost 0 bases, V lost 2 bases, and 11 bases had no gene match. CDR3 amino acids: CASSPTASGDLSSYNEQFF. CDR3 in DNA: TGTGCCAGCTCACCAACGGCTAGCGGGGACCTGAGCTCCTACAATGAGCAGTTCTTC.

The chain has TRBV15 and TRBJ1-5; D is perhaps TRBD1 (5 bases). V lost 0 bases and J lost 3, with 9 bases in between. Germline loops: CDR1 LNHNV, CDR2 YYDKDF (reference sequence). The CDR3 extends over 15 amino acids. The CDR3 sequence is CATSRDLGDNQPQHF. The CDR3 nucleotides are TGTGCCACCAGCAGAGATTTGGGGGACAATCAGCCCCAGCATTTT.

The chain has TRBV20-1 and TRBJ1-2; D possibly corresponds to TRBD1 (6 bases). Trimming removed 2 bases at V and 4 bases at J, with 17 bases between. The CDR3 contains 15 residues. In germline, CDR1 is DFQATT, CDR2 SNEGSKA (reference sequence). The CDR3, as DNA: TGCAGTGCTAGACGGAGGGGGACTGACCCCTATGGCTACACCTTC. Encoded protein: CSARRRGTDPYGYTF.

V usage is TRBV25-1 and J usage is TRBJ2-7, with D maybe TRBD1 (6 bases). The end of the DNA is better explained by TRBJ2-5, so the J call may be wrong. Germline CDR1 is MGHDK and CDR2 is SYGVNS. The CDR3 has 17 amino acids. The CDR3 here is CASSENFARGIHETQYF. CDR3 in DNA: TGTGCCAGCAGTGAAAATTTTGCCAGGGGAATACACGAGACCCAGTACTTC.

This clonotype was counted between two and nine times. The chain joins TRBV2 to TRBJ2-3; maybe TRBD1 (7 bases). The V gene's germline CDR1 is SNHLY and CDR2 FYNNEI. The CDR3 sequence is 15 residues long. V dropped 5 bases and J dropped 4 bases, with 16 bases sitting between them. Here the CDR3 DNA reads TGTGCCAGCAGTTTCGACAGGGAGGCGGCAGATACGCAGTATTTT. Its translation: CASSFDREAADTQYF.

V usage is TRBV6-6 and J usage is TRBJ2-3; tentatively, D is TRBD2 (5 bases). CDR3 size: 15 residues. Per the germline V gene, CDR1 is MNHNY and CDR2 is SVGAGI (reference sequence). The V gene lost 6 bases and the J gene lost 7 bases, with 20 bases spanning the gap. CDR3 nucleotide sequence: TGTGCCAGCAGCCCCGGGGTGGCATTTGGGTATACGCAGTATTTT. Its translation: CASSPGVAFGYTQYF.

This chain connects TRBV20-1 to TRBJ1-1; 7 bases are a match to TRBD1. V was pared by 5 bases and J by 10 bases, with 7 bases of the junction left unmatched. Germline V gene data show CDR1 as DFQATT and CDR2 as SNEGSKA (reference sequence). This CDR3 is 11 amino acids long. Here the CDR3 reads CSASLPGGAFF. The CDR3, as DNA: TGCAGTGCTTCCCTTCCAGGGGGAGCTTTCTTT.

The chain has TRBV7-2 and TRBJ2-3; 13 positions match TRBD2. With 3 bases clipped from V and 6 bases from J, the junction kept 6 bases outside the gene matches. The length of the CDR3 is 16 residues. Germline CDR1 and CDR2: SGHTA and FQGNSA. The CDR3 protein is CASSFGLAGARDTQYF. The CDR3 region has the DNA TGTGCCAGCAGCTTTGGACTAGCGGGGGCCCGGGATACGCAGTATTTT.